These T cell receptor beta chains were read from a single sample in a study of patients and donors after allogeneic stem cell transplantation. TCRdb passed the RT-PCR reads through MiXCR, listing each CDR3 protein once. The table has approximately 250,000 distinct CDR3 sequences, 13% to 15% seen once. Sequencing input: blood, either unsorted or a sorted T cell fraction (not recorded which). All receptors come from a human donor who was either an allogeneic HSCT recipient or a stem cell or donor lymphocyte infusion donor (not recorded which). It is not recorded whose cells these are; they may come from a transplant donor. CDR3s include the opening cysteine and the closing phenylalanine or tryptophan. The D gene is left open where the match is weak. Size tells how often a clone was seen (once, few, many) or the class of an expanded clone, and some rows leave it out.

j_call: TRBJ1-1; d_call: .; v_call: TRBV12-3/TRBV12-4; clone_size: few; cdr3_aa: CASTIGPNTEAFF; cdr3_nt: TGTGCCAGCACCATCGGGCCAAACACTGAAGCTTTCTTT
j_call: TRBJ2-7; d_call: TRBD2; v_call: TRBV7-3; clone_size: many; cdr3_aa: CASSLDSGNSYEQYF; cdr3_nt: TGTGCCAGCAGCTTAGATAGCGGGAACTCCTACGAGCAGTACTTC
j_call: TRBJ1-1; d_call: .; v_call: TRBV5-1; clone_size: .; cdr3_aa: CASSLVFEGNTEAFF; cdr3_nt: TGCGCCAGCAGCTTGGTTTTCGAGGGGAACACTGAAGCTTTCTTT
j_call: TRBJ1-1; d_call: .; v_call: TRBV5-1; clone_size: many; cdr3_aa: CASSLEGTGGTEAFF; cdr3_nt: TGCGCCAGCAGCTTGGAGGGGACGGGTGGGACTGAAGCTTTCTTT
j_call: TRBJ2-1; d_call: .; v_call: TRBV11-2; clone_size: .; cdr3_aa: CASSSASGAGEQFF; cdr3_nt: TGTGCCAGCAGCTCGGCTTCAGGGGCAGGTGAGCAGTTCTTC
j_call: TRBJ2-4; d_call: TRBD2; v_call: TRBV3-1; clone_size: .; cdr3_aa: CASSLQRGSIQYF; cdr3_nt: TGTGCCAGCAGCCTGCAGCGGGGTAGCATTCAGTACTTC
j_call: TRBJ1-6; d_call: .; v_call: TRBV3-1; clone_size: many; cdr3_aa: CASSQGTLYNSPLHF; cdr3_nt: TGTGCCAGCAGCCAGGGGACACTCTATAATTCACCCCTCCACTTT
j_call: TRBJ2-3; d_call: .; v_call: TRBV10-3; clone_size: many; cdr3_aa: CAISESVSAPDTQYF; cdr3_nt: TGTGCCATCAGTGAGTCGGTATCGGCCCCAGATACGCAGTATTTT
j_call: TRBJ2-1; d_call: TRBD2; v_call: TRBV12-5; clone_size: .; cdr3_aa: CASGHGGDYNEQFF; cdr3_nt: TGTGCTAGTGGTCACGGGGGGGACTACAATGAGCAGTTCTTC
j_call: TRBJ2-3; d_call: TRBD2; v_call: TRBV4-1; clone_size: few; cdr3_aa: CASSQAGGPLNTQYF; cdr3_nt: TGCGCCAGCAGCCAAGCGGGGGGGCCTCTTAATACGCAGTATTTT
j_call: TRBJ2-1; d_call: TRBD1; v_call: TRBV12-3/TRBV12-4; clone_size: many; cdr3_aa: CASSPSPGQGPRGEQFF; cdr3_nt: TGTGCCAGCAGTCCCAGCCCGGGACAGGGGCCCCGGGGTGAGCAGTTCTTC
j_call: TRBJ2-1; d_call: TRBD1; v_call: TRBV19; clone_size: few; cdr3_aa: CASSIDRDNEQFF; cdr3_nt: TGTGCCAGTAGTATCGACAGGGACAATGAGCAGTTCTTC
j_call: TRBJ2-1; d_call: TRBD2; v_call: TRBV5-1; clone_size: .; cdr3_aa: CASSPVAGNSYNEQFF; cdr3_nt: TGCGCCAGCAGCCCGGTAGCGGGGAATTCCTACAATGAGCAGTTCTTC
j_call: TRBJ2-3; d_call: .; v_call: TRBV13; clone_size: few; cdr3_aa: CASTLISRDTQYF; cdr3_nt: TGTGCCAGCACCCTTATCAGCAGAGATACGCAGTATTTT
j_call: TRBJ1-2; d_call: TRBD1; v_call: TRBV6-2/TRBV6-3; clone_size: few; cdr3_aa: CASRGTGGYGYTF; cdr3_nt: TGTGCCAGCAGAGGGACAGGGGGTTATGGCTACACCTTC
j_call: TRBJ1-2; d_call: TRBD1; v_call: TRBV4-1; clone_size: few; cdr3_aa: CASSQGARTGSRGYTF; cdr3_nt: TGCGCCAGCAGCCAAGGGGCCCGGACAGGGAGTCGTGGCTACACCTTC
j_call: TRBJ1-1; d_call: .; v_call: TRBV10-3; clone_size: .; cdr3_aa: CAIMQDTEAFF; cdr3_nt: TGTGCCATCATGCAGGACACTGAAGCTTTCTTT
j_call: TRBJ1-1; d_call: .; v_call: TRBV5-1; clone_size: many; cdr3_aa: CASSARTENTEAFF; cdr3_nt: TGCGCCAGCAGCGCAAGGACAGAGAACACTGAAGCTTTCTTT
j_call: TRBJ1-1; d_call: TRBD1; v_call: TRBV20-1; clone_size: many; cdr3_aa: CSAKRWTGGNTEAFF; cdr3_nt: TGCAGTGCTAAAAGATGGACAGGGGGTAACACTGAAGCTTTCTTT
j_call: TRBJ2-7; d_call: .; v_call: TRBV5-6; clone_size: .; cdr3_aa: CASSFLVGRLSYEQYF; cdr3_nt: TGTGCCAGCAGTTTCCTTGTGGGTCGGCTCTCCTACGAGCAGTACTTC
j_call: TRBJ2-5; d_call: .; v_call: TRBV20-1; clone_size: few; cdr3_aa: CSARDGGTPQETQYF; cdr3_nt: TGCAGTGCTAGAGATGGAGGGACACCACAAGAGACCCAGTACTTC
j_call: TRBJ1-1; d_call: .; v_call: TRBV29-1; clone_size: few; cdr3_aa: CSAAEGVGAFF; cdr3_nt: TGCAGCGCTGCCGAGGGGGTTGGAGCTTTCTTT
j_call: TRBJ1-2; d_call: .; v_call: TRBV6-1; clone_size: .; cdr3_aa: CASREGWGRGNGYTF; cdr3_nt: TGTGCCAGCAGGGAAGGCTGGGGAAGGGGTAATGGCTACACCTTC
j_call: TRBJ2-1; d_call: TRBD2; v_call: TRBV30; clone_size: .; cdr3_aa: CAWAMIAGAYNEQFF; cdr3_nt: TGTGCCTGGGCTATGATAGCGGGGGCTTACAATGAGCAGTTCTTC
j_call: TRBJ2-1; d_call: TRBD2; v_call: TRBV20-1; clone_size: once; cdr3_aa: CSARKVESGSPHEQFF; cdr3_nt: TGCAGTGCTAGAAAAGTAGAGAGCGGGAGTCCCCATGAGCAGTTCTTC
j_call: TRBJ2-7; d_call: .; v_call: TRBV12-3/TRBV12-4; clone_size: many; cdr3_aa: CASSAGQSQFGQYF; cdr3_nt: TGTGCCAGCAGTGCGGGACAGTCCCAGTTTGGGCAGTACTTC
j_call: TRBJ2-7; d_call: TRBD2; v_call: TRBV20-1; clone_size: few; cdr3_aa: CSARGSGRYSYEQYF; cdr3_nt: TGCAGTGCTAGAGGCAGCGGGAGGTACTCCTACGAGCAGTACTTC
j_call: TRBJ1-1; d_call: .; v_call: TRBV15; clone_size: few; cdr3_aa: CATSRDEGSRRTEAFF; cdr3_nt: TGTGCCACCAGCAGAGATGAGGGGAGTAGGAGGACTGAAGCTTTCTTT
j_call: TRBJ1-2; d_call: .; v_call: TRBV20-1; clone_size: few; cdr3_aa: CSARDIWGYTF; cdr3_nt: TGCAGTGCTAGAGATATTTGGGGCTACACCTTC
j_call: TRBJ2-2; d_call: .; v_call: TRBV12-5; clone_size: .; cdr3_aa: CASGSVGTANTGELFF; cdr3_nt: TGTGCTAGTGGTTCTGTTGGAACGGCGAACACCGGGGAGCTGTTTTTT
j_call: TRBJ1-2; d_call: .; v_call: TRBV20-1; clone_size: .; cdr3_aa: CSARTDFYGYTF; cdr3_nt: TGCAGTGCCAGGACCGACTTCTATGGCTACACCTTC
j_call: TRBJ1-1; d_call: .; v_call: TRBV7-9; clone_size: many; cdr3_aa: CASSLPRRGAFF; cdr3_nt: TGTGCCAGCAGCTTACCGAGAAGGGGAGCTTTCTTT
j_call: TRBJ1-6; d_call: .; v_call: TRBV29-1; clone_size: many; cdr3_aa: CSVRSSMSSPLHF; cdr3_nt: TGCAGCGTGCGATCCTCTATGTCTTCACCCCTCCACTTT
j_call: TRBJ2-4; d_call: TRBD2; v_call: TRBV5-1; clone_size: many; cdr3_aa: CASSTGQLAGAGKNIQYF; cdr3_nt: TGCGCCAGCAGCACCGGACAACTAGCGGGAGCTGGCAAAAACATTCAGTACTTC
j_call: TRBJ2-6; d_call: .; v_call: TRBV7-3; clone_size: .; cdr3_aa: CASSLNVGTGANVLTF; cdr3_nt: TGTGCCAGCAGCTTAAATGTAGGGACTGGGGCCAACGTCCTGACTTTC
j_call: TRBJ2-5; d_call: TRBD2; v_call: TRBV5-1; clone_size: many; cdr3_aa: CASRTIGTSEETQYF; cdr3_nt: TGCGCCAGCAGAACAATTGGGACTAGCGAAGAGACCCAGTACTTC
j_call: TRBJ1-4; d_call: .; v_call: TRBV24-1; clone_size: many; cdr3_aa: CATSARASGNEKLFF; cdr3_nt: TGTGCCACCAGTGCCCGCGCGTCGGGTAATGAAAAACTGTTTTTT
j_call: TRBJ2-3; d_call: TRBD2; v_call: TRBV19; clone_size: .; cdr3_aa: CASSILTSGRDTDTQYF; cdr3_nt: TGTGCCAGTAGTATCTTGACCAGCGGGAGAGACACAGATACGCAGTATTTT
j_call: TRBJ1-2; d_call: TRBD1; v_call: TRBV5-6; clone_size: .; cdr3_aa: CASSFPGTGGGYTF; cdr3_nt: TGTGCCAGCAGCTTCCCCGGGACAGGGGGAGGCTACACCTTC
j_call: TRBJ1-3; d_call: TRBD1; v_call: TRBV9; clone_size: few; cdr3_aa: CASSVDGTASGNTIYF; cdr3_nt: TGTGCCAGCAGCGTAGATGGGACAGCCTCTGGAAACACCATATATTTT
j_call: TRBJ2-7; d_call: .; v_call: TRBV7-2; clone_size: many; cdr3_aa: CASSFPTGEQYF; cdr3_nt: TGTGCCAGCAGCTTCCCCACGGGGGAGCAGTACTTC
j_call: TRBJ2-5; d_call: TRBD1; v_call: TRBV14; clone_size: few; cdr3_aa: CASSQDFTGGETQYF; cdr3_nt: TGTGCCAGCAGCCAAGATTTTACAGGGGGGGAGACCCAGTACTTC
j_call: TRBJ2-1; d_call: TRBD2; v_call: TRBV24-1; clone_size: .; cdr3_aa: CATSEPAGGPYNEQFF; cdr3_nt: TGTGCCACCAGTGAACCAGCGGGGGGACCGTACAATGAGCAGTTCTTC
j_call: TRBJ1-1; d_call: .; v_call: TRBV7-3; clone_size: .; cdr3_aa: CASSLGGFNTEAFF; cdr3_nt: TGTGCCAGCAGCTTAGGGGGTTTTAACACTGAAGCTTTCTTT
j_call: TRBJ1-4; d_call: .; v_call: TRBV6-1; clone_size: many; cdr3_aa: CASRTSGGSTNEKLFF; cdr3_nt: TGTGCCAGCAGGACTAGCGGGGGATCAACTAATGAAAAACTGTTTTTT
j_call: TRBJ1-2; d_call: TRBD1; v_call: TRBV5-1; clone_size: many; cdr3_aa: CASSLETGGRTTYGYTF; cdr3_nt: TGCGCCAGCAGCTTGGAGACAGGGGGGCGGACTACCTATGGCTACACCTTC
j_call: TRBJ2-1; d_call: TRBD2; v_call: TRBV7-7; clone_size: .; cdr3_aa: CASSPGGLAQLYNEQFF; cdr3_nt: TGTGCCAGCAGCCCAGGGGGACTAGCACAACTCTACAATGAGCAGTTCTTC